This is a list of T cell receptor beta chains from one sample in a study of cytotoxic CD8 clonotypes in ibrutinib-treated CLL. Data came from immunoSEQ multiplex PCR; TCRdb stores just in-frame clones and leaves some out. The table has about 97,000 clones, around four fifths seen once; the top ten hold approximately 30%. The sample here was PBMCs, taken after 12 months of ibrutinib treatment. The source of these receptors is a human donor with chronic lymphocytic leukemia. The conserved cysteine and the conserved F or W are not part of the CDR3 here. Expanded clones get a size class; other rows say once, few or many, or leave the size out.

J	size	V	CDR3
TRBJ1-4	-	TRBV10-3	AIGPPNEKLF
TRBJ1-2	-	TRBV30	AWSVLGGGGIHT
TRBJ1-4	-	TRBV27	ASKSEGMGNEKLF
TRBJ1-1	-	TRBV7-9	ASSLGVRGAF
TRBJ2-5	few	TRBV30	AWSVTAGGETQY
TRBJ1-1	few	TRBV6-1	ASSVKQGTEAF
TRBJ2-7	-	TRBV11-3	ASSLSTSGTYEQY
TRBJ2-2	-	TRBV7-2	ASSLQGIQGGELF
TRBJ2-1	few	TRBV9	ASSGGQTLDEQF
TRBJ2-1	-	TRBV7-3	ASSSGGEQF
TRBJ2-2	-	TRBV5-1	ASSLGTGSTGGELF
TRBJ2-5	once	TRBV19	ASSIDQGAGETQY
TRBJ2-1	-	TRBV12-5	ASGFARGGEQF
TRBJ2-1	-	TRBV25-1	ASMDTLYNEQF
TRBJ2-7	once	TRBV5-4	ASSLFQGLGEQY
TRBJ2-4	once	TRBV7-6	ASSAGTSGGRDIQY
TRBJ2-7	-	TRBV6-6	ASSYSGDRPYEQY
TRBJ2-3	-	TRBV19	ASRTGGTDTQY
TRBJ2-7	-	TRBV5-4	ASSFQGAYEQY
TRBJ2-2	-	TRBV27	ASSYRPALNTGELF
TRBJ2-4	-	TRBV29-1	SVTASSGGQG
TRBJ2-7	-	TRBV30	AWSHSGGSYEQY